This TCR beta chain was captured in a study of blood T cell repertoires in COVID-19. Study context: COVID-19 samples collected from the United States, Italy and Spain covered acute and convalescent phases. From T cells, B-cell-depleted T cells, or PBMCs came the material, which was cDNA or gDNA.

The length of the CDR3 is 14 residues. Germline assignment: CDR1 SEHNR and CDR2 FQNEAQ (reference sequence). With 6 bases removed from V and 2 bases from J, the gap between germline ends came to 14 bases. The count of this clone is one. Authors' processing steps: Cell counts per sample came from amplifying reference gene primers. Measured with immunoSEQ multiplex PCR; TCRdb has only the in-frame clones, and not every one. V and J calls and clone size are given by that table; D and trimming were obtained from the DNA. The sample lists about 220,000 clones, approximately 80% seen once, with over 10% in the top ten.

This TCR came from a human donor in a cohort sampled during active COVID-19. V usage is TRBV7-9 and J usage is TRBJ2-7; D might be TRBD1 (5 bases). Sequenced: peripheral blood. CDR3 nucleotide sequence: TGTGCCAGCAGGCTTATGGCAGGGCCCTACGAGCAGTACTTC. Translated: CASRLMAGPYEQYF.